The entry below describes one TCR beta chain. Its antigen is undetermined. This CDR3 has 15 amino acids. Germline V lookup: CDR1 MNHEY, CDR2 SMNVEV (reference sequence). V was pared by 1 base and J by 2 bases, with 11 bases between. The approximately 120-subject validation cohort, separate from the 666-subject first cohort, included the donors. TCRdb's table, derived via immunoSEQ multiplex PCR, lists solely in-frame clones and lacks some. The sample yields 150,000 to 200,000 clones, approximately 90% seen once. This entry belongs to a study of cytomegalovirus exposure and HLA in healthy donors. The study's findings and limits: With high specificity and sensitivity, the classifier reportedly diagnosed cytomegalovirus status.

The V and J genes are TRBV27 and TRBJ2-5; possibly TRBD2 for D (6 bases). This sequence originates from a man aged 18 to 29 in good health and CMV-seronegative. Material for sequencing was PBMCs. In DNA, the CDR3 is TGTGCCAGCAGTTTATTTCTAGCGTCACAAGAGACCCAGTACTTC. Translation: CASSLFLASQETQYF.